The present TCR beta chain was sequenced within a study of chronic HIV infection and antiretroviral therapy. TCRdb processed the 5' RACE reads anew with MiXCR; each CDR3 protein has one entry. The sample carries around 30,000 distinct CDR3 sequences, over 7% recorded once. J was trimmed by 5 bases and V by 0 bases; bases with no gene match: 6. CDR3 length equals 15 residues. In germline, CDR1 is DFQATT, CDR2 SNEGSKA (reference sequence). There are many counts of this clonotype. The chain links TRBV20-1 to TRBJ2-3, with 9 bases identical to TRBD1. This clonotype was sampled from an adult who had HIV and had not received antiretroviral therapy, or was an uninfected healthy control (not recorded which). Source material: peripheral blood. The CDR3, as DNA: TGCAGTGCTAGAGATGCACAGGGGGCCTTAGATACGCAGTATTTT. Its protein is CSARDAQGALDTQYF.